Below are 22 T cell receptor beta chains sequenced from a single sample in a study of cytotoxic CD8 clonotypes in ibrutinib-treated CLL listed by TCRdb under 2021. The library came from the immunoSEQ multiplex PCR assay. TCRdb took over this immuneACCESS table, retaining in-frame rearrangements with V and J assigned. Such tables are incomplete; in checked studies, under half of the missing clones stem from an unresolved V gene, and the remainder is unexplained. This sample holds 140,000 to 150,000 clones; approximately 80% were observed only once. The top ten constitute 4.5% to 6% of the sample. The sample's time point label, in plain terms: approximately 2 years on ibrutinib. Sample: PBMCs, taken after 24 months of ibrutinib treatment. Every receptor here comes from a human donor with chronic lymphocytic leukemia.

The chain has TRBV6-6 and TRBJ2-2; D ambiguous. Germline V gives CDR1 MNHNY, CDR2 SVGAGI (reference sequence). Trimming removed 5 bases from V and 6 bases from J, with 13 bases in between. The CDR3 length is 14 residues. Written as DNA, the CDR3 is TGTGCCAGCAGTACAGCCAGACCCGCCGGGGAGCTGTTTTTT. This translates into CASSTARPAGELFF.

This clone was observed a few times. The J gene is TRBJ2-7, the V gene TRBV29-1; TRBD2 agrees at 7 bases. J gave up 9 bases and V 7 bases, and 12 bases lay outside the gene matches. Germline loops: CDR1 SQVTM, CDR2 ANQGSEA. The CDR3 length is 12 residues. In DNA form, the CDR3 reads TGCAGCGCCGGGGAGGGGACCGGTGGGCAGTACTTC. Residues: CSAGEGTGGQYF.

The chain is built from TRBV27 and TRBJ2-1, with 7 bases identical to TRBD1. Trimming cost V 10 bases and J 2 bases; bases outside gene matches: 5. The CDR3 contains 13 residues. Per germline, CDR1 MNHEY and CDR2 SMNVEV (reference sequence). CDR3: CATTTGPYNEQFF. CDR3 nucleotide sequence: TGTGCCACCACGACAGGGCCCTACAATGAGCAGTTCTTC.

The chain couples TRBV19 to TRBJ1-1; a possible D gene is TRBD1 (6 bases). Per germline, CDR1 LNHDA and CDR2 SQIVND (reference sequence). Trimming removed 5 bases from V and 7 bases from J, with 26 bases in between. There are 17 residues in the CDR3. DNA of the CDR3: TGTGCCAGTAGTCCATCCCCAGGGGAGGAAGCCCGCCATGAAGCTTTCTTT. Translated: CASSPSPGEEARHEAFF.

This clone occurred many times. V and J are TRBV19 and TRBJ1-2; 10 bases map to TRBD1. J gave up 8 bases and V 6 bases, and 6 bases lay outside the gene matches. This CDR3 contains 13 residues. Per germline, CDR1 LNHDA and CDR2 SQIVND (reference sequence). As DNA, the CDR3 is TGTGCCAGTAGGGTAGGACAGGGGGTCGGCTACACCTTC. Amino acid sequence: CASRVGQGVGYTF.

CDR3: CASSPRGGNEQFF. Here the CDR3 DNA reads TGTGCCAGCAGTCCCCGAGGGGGCAATGAGCAGTTCTTC. The chain couples TRBV5-6 to TRBJ2-1; perhaps TRBD1 as D (6 bases). CDR3 length: 13 amino acids. Trimming removed 5 bases from V and 6 bases from J, with 12 bases in between. Germline V CDR1 and CDR2: SGHDT, YYEEEE.

The chain couples TRBV5-1 to TRBJ2-2; no clear D. V lost 0 bases and J 0 bases, leaving 6 bases between the germline ends. There are 15 residues in the CDR3. Germline lookup yields CDR1 SGHRS and CDR2 YFSETQ. CDR3 DNA sequence: TGCGCCAGCAGCTTGGTCCCCCCGAACACCGGGGAGCTGTTTTTT. Its protein is CASSLVPPNTGELFF. Drawing the rest from reference TRBV5-1 and TRBJ2-2, the complete variable domain is KAGVTQTPRYLIKTRGQQVTLSCSPISGHRSVSWYQQTPGQGLQFLFEYFSETQRNKGNFPGRFSGRQFSNSRSEMNVSTLELGDSALYLCASSLVPPNTGELFFGEGSRLTVL.

The chain has TRBV6-5 and TRBJ2-3; D might be TRBD1 (6 bases). The CDR3 totals 16 residues. V was pared by 2 bases and J by 4 bases, with 16 bases between. Germline V CDR1 and CDR2: MNHEY, SVGAGI. The CDR3 DNA sequence: TGTGCCAGCAGTTACCTTGGGGCCAGGGGATCAGATACGCAGTATTTT. Amino acid sequence: CASSYLGARGSDTQYF.

V and J are TRBV11-2 and TRBJ1-1; 7 bases are shared with TRBD1. Germline V gene data show CDR1 as SGHAT and CDR2 as FQNNGV. After removal of 5 bases from V and 6 bases from J, the junction contained 3 bases not matched to a gene. The CDR3 covers 12 residues. The CDR3, as DNA: TGTGCCAGCAGCCCGACAGGGCCTGAAGCTTTCTTT. Translated: CASSPTGPEAFF.

The J gene is TRBJ1-1, the V gene TRBV7-9; D ambiguous. This CDR3 contains 16 residues. Germline assignment: CDR1 SEHNR and CDR2 FQNEAQ (reference sequence). Trimming removed 0 bases at V and 10 bases at J, with 21 bases between. CDR3 coding DNA: TGTGCCAGCAGCTTAGCAAATACCGGGGTCCGGAAAGGAGCTTTCTTT. Protein sequence: CASSLANTGVRKGAFF.

This clone was recorded a few times. This rearrangement joins TRBV27 to TRBJ1-1, with D maybe TRBD1 (5 bases). The germline CDR1 and CDR2 sequences are MNHEY and SMNVEV (reference sequence). The CDR3 spans 14 residues. Between the trimmed V and J ends, which lost 6 bases and 11 bases, there was a span of 22 bases. CDR3 DNA sequence: TGTGCCAGCAGCTCTCAGGCGGATCCACCAGGGGCTTTCTTT. Translation gives CASSSQADPPGAFF.

V is TRBV18 and J is TRBJ2-3; the D is unclear. There are 13 residues in the CDR3. V gave up 0 bases and J gave up 3 bases, with 4 bases separating them. Germline-derived CDR1 and CDR2 are KGHSH and LQKENI. CDR3 bases: TGTGCCAGCTCACCACCGGTGACAGATACGCAGTATTTT. It encodes CASSPPVTDTQYF.

This clone was counted only a few times. The chain carries TRBV10-1 and TRBJ1-3; D gene ambiguous. This CDR3 region has 11 residues. CDR1 is WNHNN and CDR2 is SYGVQD in the germline V gene (reference sequence). V dropped 4 bases and J dropped 3 bases, with 1 base sitting between them. In nucleotides, the CDR3 is TGCGCCAGCAGTGTTGGAAACACCATATATTTT. This codes for CASSVGNTIYF.

J is TRBJ1-2 and V is TRBV11-2, with TRBD1 matching over 7 bases. CDR3 length: 15 residues. Looked up from germline, CDR1 is SGHAT and CDR2 is FQNNGV. V was pared by 5 bases and J by 3 bases, with 9 bases of the junction left unmatched. The CDR3: CASSPSYRGDYGYTF. CDR3 in DNA: TGTGCCAGCAGCCCATCATACAGGGGCGACTATGGCTACACCTTC.

This clone was seen at least ten times. The rearrangement joins TRBV23-1 to TRBJ2-1, with 8 bases aligning to TRBD2. TRBV23-1 is an ORF for which the function is uncertain. Trimming at V came to 6 bases and at J to 2 bases, leaving 3 bases not matched to a gene. The CDR3 has 14 residues. CDR3 sequence reads: CASRAGATYNEQFF. CDR3 in DNA: TGCGCCAGCAGAGCGGGGGCAACCTACAATGAGCAGTTCTTC.

This chain joins TRBV6-1 and TRBJ1-6; D is possibly TRBD1 (5 bases). V was pared by 6 bases and J by 10 bases, with 13 bases between. This CDR3 contains 13 residues. In germline, CDR1 is MNHNS, CDR2 SASEGT. The CDR3 loop reads CASRKENRSPLHF. The CDR3 DNA follows: TGTGCCAGCAGGAAGGAAAACAGGTCACCCCTCCACTTT.

This clone was counted a few times. The gene calls are TRBV10-3 and TRBJ1-2; D possibly corresponds to TRBD1 (6 bases). V lost 7 bases and J lost 8, with 14 bases in between. Per germline, CDR1 ENHRY and CDR2 SYGVKD. The CDR3 extends over 12 amino acids. The CDR3 nucleotides are TGTGCCATCACCCCAACAGGGTGGGGCTACACCTTC. Translation: CAITPTGWGYTF.

The chain links TRBV27 to TRBJ1-3, with 9 bases lining up with TRBD1. The V and J ends lost 5 bases and 0 bases, in that order; junction bases with no gene match: 5. This CDR3 contains 16 residues. The germline CDR1 and CDR2 sequences are MNHEY and SMNVEV (reference sequence). The CDR3 loop is CASSRGGQGSGNTIYF. Here the CDR3 DNA reads TGTGCCAGCAGTAGGGGGGGACAGGGCTCTGGAAACACCATATATTTT.

This chain uses TRBV6-1 with TRBJ2-3; D gene uncertain. There are 15 residues in the CDR3. Looked up from germline, CDR1 is MNHNS and CDR2 is SASEGT. Trimming removed 2 bases at V and 0 bases at J, with 9 bases between. CDR3 protein: CASSERFGSTDTQYF. In DNA form, the CDR3 reads TGTGCCAGCAGTGAAAGGTTCGGCAGCACAGATACGCAGTATTTT.

Turning to this clone: At one boundary the junction diverges from the germline segment, which might be a read error. The chain uses TRBV2 and TRBJ2-7; no clear D gene. The CDR3 has 13 amino acids. Germline CDR1 SNHLY, CDR2 FYNNEI. This CDR3 reads CASREGPLGEQYF. The CDR3 bases are TGTGCCAGCAGGGAAGGGCCCCTGGGGGAGCAGTACTTC.

The table lists this clone with a few counts. V usage is TRBV7-2 and J usage is TRBJ1-4; D unclear. In germline, CDR1 is SGHTA, CDR2 FQGNSA. The CDR3 is made up of 15 amino acids. Trimming took 1 base from V and 0 from J, leaving 6 bases between them. CDR3 protein: CASSLVGTTNEKLFF. DNA of the CDR3: TGTGCCAGCAGCTTAGTTGGCACAACTAATGAAAAACTGTTTTTT.

CDR3 coding DNA: TGCGCCAGCAGCCCCGTTCCCGGGACCCCCTACGAGCAGTACTTC. This translates into CASSPVPGTPYEQYF. V is TRBV5-1 and J is TRBJ2-7; tentatively, D is TRBD1 or TRBD2 (5 bases each). V was cut by 4 bases and J by 2 bases, with 16 bases left in between. Germline assignment: CDR1 SGHRS and CDR2 YFSETQ. The CDR3 totals 15 residues.